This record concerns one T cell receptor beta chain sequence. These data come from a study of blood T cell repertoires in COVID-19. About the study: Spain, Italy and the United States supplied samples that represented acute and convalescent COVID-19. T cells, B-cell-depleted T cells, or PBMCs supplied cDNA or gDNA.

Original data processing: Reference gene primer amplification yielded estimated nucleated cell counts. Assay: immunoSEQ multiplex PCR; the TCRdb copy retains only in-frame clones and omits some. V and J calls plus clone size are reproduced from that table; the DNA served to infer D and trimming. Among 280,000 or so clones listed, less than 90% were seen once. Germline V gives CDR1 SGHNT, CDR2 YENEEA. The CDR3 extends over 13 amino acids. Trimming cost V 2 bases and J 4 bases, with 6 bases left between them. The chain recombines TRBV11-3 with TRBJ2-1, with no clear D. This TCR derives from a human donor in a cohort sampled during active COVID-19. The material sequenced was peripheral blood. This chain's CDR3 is CASSLPNYNEQFF. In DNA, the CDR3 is TGTGCCAGCAGCTTACCCAATTACAATGAGCAGTTCTTC.